These 10 T cell receptor beta chains were sequenced from one sample in a study of cytomegalovirus exposure and HLA in healthy donors. The repertoire was sequenced with immunoSEQ multiplex PCR; TCRdb's copy has only in-frame clones and lacks some. The sample has roughly 65,000 clones; 92% are singletons. What was sequenced was PBMCs. Source of these receptors: a man aged 18 to 29 in good health and CMV-seropositive.

V and J are TRBV6-1 and TRBJ1-1, with D perhaps TRBD1 (5 bases). There are 13 residues in the CDR3. The ends were cut back, 7 bases at V and 5 bases at J, with 14 bases in the middle. Per the germline V gene, CDR1 is MNHNS and CDR2 is SASEGT. The CDR3 DNA reads TGTGCCAGCACCGCGGGACTGAGGACTGAAGCTTTCTTT. Translated, it gives CASTAGLRTEAFF.

The chain recombines TRBV15 with TRBJ1-5; 9 positions agree with TRBD1. The germline V gene has CDR1 LNHNV and CDR2 YYDKDF (reference sequence). The CDR3 length is 15 residues. The V segment lost 1 base and the J segment 6 bases; nucleotides outside the gene matches: 4. CDR3 nucleotide sequence: TGTGCCACCAGCAGAGGAGGGACAGGGAGTCAGCCCCAGCATTTT. It is translated as CATSRGGTGSQPQHF. The variable domain in full, with the rest retrieved from reference TRBV15 and TRBJ1-5, is DAMVIQNPRYQVTQFGKPVTLSCSQTLNHNVMYWYQQKSSQAPKLLFHYYDKDFNNEADTPDNFQSRRPNTSFCFLDIRSPGLGDTAMYLCATSRGGTGSQPQHFGDGTRLSIL.

This clone was picked up one time. This chain joins TRBV28 and TRBJ2-7; 15 bases align to TRBD2. The germline V gene encodes CDR1 MDHEN and CDR2 SYDVKM. The CDR3 runs to 14 residues. J gave up 4 bases and V 5 bases, and 0 bases lay outside the gene matches. This chain's CDR3 is CASSGTSGRYEQYF. Here the CDR3 DNA reads TGTGCCAGCAGTGGGACTAGCGGGAGGTACGAGCAGTACTTC. The complete variable domain, with remaining parts taken from reference TRBV28 and TRBJ2-7, reads DVKVTQSSRYLVKRTGEKVFLECVQDMDHENMFWYRQDPGLGLRLIYFSYDVKMKEKGDIPEGYSVSREKKERFSLILESASTNQTSMYLCASSGTSGRYEQYFGPGTRLTVT.

V usage is TRBV19 and J usage is TRBJ2-5; D is perhaps TRBD2 (7 bases). Trimming took 7 bases from V and 2 from J, leaving 17 bases between them. The CDR3 has 15 residues. The germline CDR1 and CDR2 sequences are LNHDA and SQIVND (reference sequence). CDR3: CASNGRSGTQETQYF. DNA of the CDR3: TGTGCCAGTAACGGTCGGAGCGGGACACAAGAGACCCAGTACTTC.

The chain recombines TRBV5-1 with TRBJ2-2, with 7 nucleotides matching TRBD2. The CDR3 has 16 amino acids. The J segment lost 0 bases and the V segment lost 5 bases, leaving 7 bases of the junction unmatched. Germline V gene lookup returns CDR1 SGHRS and CDR2 YFSETQ. The CDR3 bases are TGCGCCAGCAGACTTGGGCTAGCGGCGAACACCGGGGAGCTGTTTTTT. Residues: CASRLGLAANTGELFF.

The CDR3 nucleotides are TGTGCCTGGAGTACCTACGGGGCGGGAGGGTCCTTAGCCAAAAACATTCAGTACTTC. Its translation is CAWSTYGAGGSLAKNIQYF. The chain uses TRBV30 and TRBJ2-4, with TRBD2 identical over 9 bases. Germline CDR1 GTSNPN, CDR2 SVGIG (reference sequence). The CDR3 sequence is 19 residues long. The J segment lost 0 bases and the V segment lost 2 bases, leaving 14 bases of the junction unmatched.

The chain employs TRBV27 and TRBJ2-7; D uncertain. Germline values: CDR1 MNHEY, CDR2 SMNVEV (reference sequence). With 6 bases removed from V and 0 bases from J, the gap between germline ends came to 12 bases. This CDR3 region has 14 residues. This CDR3 reads CASSPTVDSYEQYF. CDR3 DNA: TGTGCCAGCAGCCCCACGGTAGACTCCTACGAGCAGTACTTC.

The J gene is TRBJ1-4, the V gene TRBV9; D is undetermined. V dropped 3 bases and J dropped 3 bases, with 15 bases sitting between them. The germline gives CDR1 SGDLS, CDR2 YYNGEE. This CDR3 region has 16 residues. The CDR3 DNA reads TGTGCCAGCAGCGCCTCTGGTAGTCGTCCTAATGAAAAACTGTTTTTT. Amino acid sequence: CASSASGSRPNEKLFF.

V usage is TRBV5-1 and J usage is TRBJ2-5; 10 positions agree with TRBD1. This CDR3 has 15 amino acids. CDR1 SGHRS and CDR2 YFSETQ come from the germline V gene. J lost 2 bases, V lost 4 bases, and 5 bases had no gene match. CDR3 in amino acids: CASSRDRGSQETQYF. The CDR3 DNA follows: TGCGCCAGCAGCCGGGACAGGGGATCTCAAGAGACCCAGTACTTC.

The gene calls are TRBV10-2 and TRBJ2-2; D ambiguous. The CDR3 covers 12 residues. The germline CDR1 and CDR2 sequences are WSHSY and SAAADI. The ends were cut back, 7 bases at V and 2 bases at J, with 5 bases in the middle. The CDR3 sequence is CASNYNTGELFF. CDR3 coding DNA: TGCGCCAGCAACTATAACACCGGGGAGCTGTTTTTT.